These 22 T cell receptor beta chains came from one sample sequenced in a study of T-cell memory formation after mild COVID-19. In TCRdb, the 5' RACE reads were re-called with MiXCR into one record per CDR3 protein. The table records about 500,000 distinct CDR3 sequences, 20% of them present only once. The sequencing sample was made of PBMCs or a T cell subset sorted from them (not recorded which). Receptor source: an adult woman who had mild COVID-19 (a few samples of this study predate the infection). Cell type and time point are not known.

The rearrangement uses TRBV29-1 and TRBJ1-2; 9 bases agree with TRBD1. The V gene's germline CDR1 is SQVTM and CDR2 ANQGSEA. V dropped 2 bases and J dropped 8; count of bases not matched to a gene: 18. The CDR3 has 17 residues. The CDR3 sequence is CSVEPMVPPGQGDGYTF. The CDR3, as DNA: TGCAGCGTTGAACCCATGGTCCCCCCGGGACAGGGTGACGGCTACACCTTC.

This clonotype was seen more than once but under ten times. J is TRBJ2-2 and V is TRBV18; 9 bases are a match to TRBD2. The CDR3 has 17 amino acids. CDR1 and CDR2 from the germline V gene are KGHSH and LQKENI. V was pared by 1 base and J by 2 bases, with 5 bases of the junction left unmatched. As DNA, the CDR3 is TGTGCCAGCTCACCACGAAGCGGGAGGCCCAACACCGGGGAGCTGTTTTTT. Protein product: CASSPRSGRPNTGELFF.

This clonotype turned up a few times. The rearrangement links TRBV24-1 to TRBJ2-7; D is uncertain. V dropped 4 bases and J dropped 3 bases, with 24 bases sitting between them. CDR3 size: 18 residues. Germline CDR1 KGHDR, CDR2 SFDVKD. CDR3 nucleotide sequence: TGTGCCACCAGTGACGGAACCCCGGACCCGCCGGATGGCTACGAGCAGTACTTC. Encoded protein: CATSDGTPDPPDGYEQYF.

This clonotype has more than one count but fewer than ten. This chain connects TRBV7-8 to TRBJ1-1; 8 positions agree with TRBD1. J was trimmed by 6 bases and V by 5 bases; bases with no gene match: 11. The germline CDR1 and CDR2 sequences are SGHVS and FQNEAQ. The CDR3 loop spans 15 amino acids. CDR3 protein: CASSGPGQGAAEAFF. CDR3 DNA sequence: TGTGCCAGCAGCGGACCCGGGCAGGGGGCGGCTGAAGCTTTCTTT.

The J gene is TRBJ2-5, the V gene TRBV7-2; D uncertain. The V gene lost 1 base and the J gene lost 5 bases, with 8 bases spanning the gap. CDR1 and CDR2 (germline): SGHTA, FQGNSA. The CDR3 has 13 amino acids. CDR3 in amino acids: CASSLGNWETQYF. CDR3 DNA: TGTGCCAGCAGCTTAGGGAACTGGGAGACCCAGTACTTC.

The chain combines TRBV12-3 or TRBV12-4 with TRBJ1-1; TRBD1 might be the D (6 bases). The CDR3 runs 14 residues. Trimming shortened V by 5 bases and J by 4 bases, and 14 bases separated the two germline ends. The chain's CDR3 is CASSTQGGGTEAFF. CDR3 in DNA: TGTGCCAGCAGTACACAGGGAGGGGGCACTGAAGCTTTCTTT.

The V and J genes are TRBV10-3 and TRBJ2-7, with TRBD2 identical over 11 bases. The CDR3 is made up of 14 amino acids. Germline V lookup: CDR1 ENHRY, CDR2 SYGVKD. Losses at the gene ends were 3 bases for V and 4 bases for J; bases not matched to a gene: 2. This CDR3 reads CAISELAGEYEQYF. The CDR3 DNA reads as TGTGCCATCAGTGAACTAGCGGGAGAATACGAGCAGTACTTC.

In this sample, this clonotype turned up a few times. The chain links TRBV7-2 to TRBJ2-5; 12 positions agree with TRBD2. The CDR3 sequence is 16 residues long. V was clipped by 5 bases and J by 5 bases; unmatched bases: 9. The germline V gene has CDR1 SGHTA and CDR2 FQGNSA. CDR3 amino acids: CASSPTLAGGPETQYF. In nucleotides, the CDR3 is TGTGCCAGCAGCCCAACCCTAGCGGGAGGGCCGGAGACCCAGTACTTC.

The V call is TRBV12-3 or TRBV12-4, the J call TRBJ1-1, with 7 bases matching TRBD1. J gave up 5 bases and V 6 bases, and 12 bases lay outside the gene matches. This CDR3 has 15 amino acids. In DNA, the CDR3 is TGTGCCAGCAGCCCCTCACGGACAGGCTGGACTGAAGCTTTCTTT. This encodes CASSPSRTGWTEAFF.

This clonotype has at least ten counts. The chain joins TRBV10-3 to TRBJ2-7, with a tentative D call TRBD1 (5 bases). Deletions cut 6 bases from V and 0 bases from J, with 9 bases between. CDR1 and CDR2 (germline): ENHRY, SYGVKD. The CDR3 consists of 13 residues. The CDR3 nucleotides are TGTGCCATCAGCCCGGACAACTCCTACGAGCAGTACTTC. Its translation is CAISPDNSYEQYF.

V is TRBV7-3 and J is TRBJ2-3; TRBD2 matches at 9 bases. CDR1 is SGHTA and CDR2 is FQGTGA in the germline V gene. The CDR3 contains 17 residues. V lost 2 bases to trimming and J lost 4 bases; unmatched junction nucleotides: 10. The DNA of the CDR3 is TGTGCCAGCAGCTTACGGTACGGCGGGGGGGCCGCAGATACGCAGTATTTT. Residues: CASSLRYGGGAADTQYF.

V is TRBV5-6 and J is TRBJ1-1; 7 bases align to TRBD1. J was trimmed by 6 bases and V by 0 bases; bases with no gene match: 11. The CDR3 is 16 amino acids. CDR1 and CDR2 from the germline V gene are SGHDT and YYEEEE. The CDR3 is CASSLGTGAFLSEAFF. In DNA form, the CDR3 reads TGTGCCAGCAGCTTGGGGACAGGAGCTTTTTTGTCTGAAGCTTTCTTT.

The V gene is TRBV6-6, the J gene TRBJ2-1; 9 bases are shared with TRBD2. The germline V gene has CDR1 MNHNY and CDR2 SVGAGI (reference sequence). The CDR3 consists of 14 residues. Trimming took 5 bases from V and 9 from J; bases not matched to a gene: 8. CDR3 in amino acids: CASSTELAGFEQFF. The CDR3 DNA follows: TGTGCCAGCAGTACGGAGCTAGCGGGGTTTGAGCAGTTCTTC.

J is TRBJ2-7 and V is TRBV4-3; either TRBD1 or TRBD2 may fit D (5 bases each). CDR1 and CDR2 (germline): LGHNA, YSLEER. Trimming removed 0 bases from V and 2 bases from J, with 14 bases in between. CDR3 size: 16 residues. The CDR3 protein is CASSQDRGAAAYEQYF. The DNA of the CDR3 is TGCGCCAGCAGCCAAGATAGGGGAGCGGCCGCCTACGAGCAGTACTTC.

The chain recombines TRBV12-3 or TRBV12-4 with TRBJ2-3; 9 bases are shared with TRBD1. V was clipped by 4 bases and J by 4 bases; unmatched bases: 9. CDR3 length: 16 residues. In DNA, the CDR3 is TGTGCCAGCAGTTCTGGGGACAGGGAGACCGCAGATACGCAGTATTTT. Translating it yields CASSSGDRETADTQYF.

The rearrangement links TRBV6-5 to TRBJ2-6; D is possibly TRBD1 (6 bases). Trimming stripped 5 bases from V and 8 bases from J, with 13 bases between. There are 14 residues in the CDR3. Germline lookup yields CDR1 MNHEY and CDR2 SVGAGI. CDR3 loop: CASSRFGQTNVLTF. The CDR3 DNA reads TGTGCCAGCAGTAGATTCGGACAGACCAACGTCCTGACTTTC.

This chain joins TRBV24-1 and TRBJ2-5, with a possible D match to TRBD2 (5 bases). Germline-derived CDR1 and CDR2 are KGHDR and SFDVKD. Trimming left V 2 bases short and J 4 bases short, with 13 bases between. This CDR3 region has 15 residues. The CDR3 reads CATSDWSRGGETQYF. The CDR3 DNA follows: TGTGCCACCAGTGATTGGAGCCGAGGAGGAGAGACCCAGTACTTC.

This clonotype was picked up a small number of times. The rearrangement uses TRBV9 and TRBJ1-5, with D possibly TRBD1 on 5 matching bases. This CDR3 comprises 13 residues. The germline V gene encodes CDR1 SGDLS and CDR2 YYNGEE. Trimming pared 2 bases from V and 13 bases from J, leaving 16 bases between. This chain's CDR3 is CASSVDWTSSQHF. The CDR3 DNA follows: TGTGCCAGCAGCGTCGACTGGACATCCTCACAGCATTTT.

The V and J genes are TRBV25-1 and TRBJ2-7; possibly TRBD2 for D (6 bases). The length of the CDR3 is 15 residues. CDR1 is MGHDK and CDR2 is SYGVNS in the germline V gene. Trimming cost V 0 bases and J 2 bases, with 11 bases left between them. CDR3 sequence: CASSEYLGGPYEQYF. The CDR3 nucleotides read TGTGCCAGCAGTGAATATCTGGGGGGACCCTACGAGCAGTACTTC.

The rearrangement links TRBV7-3 to TRBJ1-2; 9 bases line up with TRBD1. Germline V gives CDR1 SGHTA, CDR2 FQGTGA. The CDR3 runs 15 residues. The ends lost 5 bases at V and 4 bases at J; junction bases unmatched: 8. The CDR3: CASSPQGALTYGYTF. The CDR3 coding sequence is TGTGCCAGCAGCCCACAGGGGGCGCTTACCTATGGCTACACCTTC.

This clonotype has only a few counts. This chain links TRBV20-1 with TRBJ2-1; TRBD2 aligns across 7 bases. CDR3 length: 15 amino acids. The J segment lost 0 bases and the V segment lost 5 bases, leaving 7 bases of the junction unmatched. Germline V gene data show CDR1 as DFQATT and CDR2 as SNEGSKA (reference sequence). For the CDR3, the DNA is TGCAGTGCTCCCTTAGGCGGGAGCTCCTACAATGAGCAGTTCTTC. Protein product: CSAPLGGSSYNEQFF.

The V gene is TRBV4-1, the J gene TRBJ2-7; 9 nucleotides match TRBD2. The germline V gene encodes CDR1 MGHRA and CDR2 YSYEKL. There are 16 residues in the CDR3. The V segment lost 4 bases and the J segment 4 bases; nucleotides outside the gene matches: 11. Here the CDR3 reads CASSPLEVAGAYEQYF. The CDR3 coding sequence is TGCGCCAGCAGCCCCTTGGAGGTAGCGGGAGCTTACGAGCAGTACTTC.